This TCR beta chain stems from a study of radiotherapy plus CTLA-4 blockade in lung cancer. Study summary: In approximately 17% of patients, objective responses were seen; around 31% had disease control.

Enrolled patients, whose metastatic non-small-cell lung cancer was chemo-refractory, received focal radiation plus CTLA-4 blockade with ipilimumab. Profiling relied on immunoSEQ multiplex PCR, and the TCRdb table lists in-frame clones only, not all of them. The top ten hold 3.5% to 4.5% of the sample, which has roughly 80,000 clones, around 76% seen once. Study results and limitations: Among blood TCR repertoires after radiotherapy plus ipilimumab, tumor-derived clones expanded. Per reports, early blood T cell clone dynamics, plus interferon-beta, forecast response most strongly.

Regarding this clone: The target antigen is unknown.

The germline V gene encodes CDR1 SGHRS and CDR2 YFSETQ. The CDR3 is 15 amino acids. With 0 bases removed from V and 2 bases from J, the gap between germline ends came to 9 bases. The source is a human donor with non-small cell lung cancer who had a partial response to radiotherapy plus ipilimumab. Some clones in this sample may be carry-over from other donors' samples. The starting material was peripheral blood, obtained from a patient treated with radiotherapy plus ipilimumab. The chain recombines TRBV5-1 with TRBJ1-3, with D uncertain. CDR3 nucleotides: TGCGCCAGCAGCTTGGACCCGGTAGCTGGAAACACCATATATTTT. This sequence encodes CASSLDPVAGNTIYF.